The rows below give T cell receptor beta chains drawn from one sample of a study of blood T cells in healthy people across ages. Using its own MiXCR run on the 5' RACE reads, TCRdb lists one record per CDR3 protein. The sample lists hundreds of thousands of distinct CDR3 sequences, roughly 50% seen once, with around 20% in the top ten. The specimen sequenced was blood. These receptors all stem from a man between 25 and 39 years old in good health. Each CDR3 is given with its conserved first and last residue. D genes are given only for firm matches. A clone size is listed for some rows: how often the clone was seen (once, few, many), or a class if it is expanded.

>.|.|TRBV20-1|TRBJ1-6
TGCAGTGCTCCTCCGGCGGGACTGGATAATTCACCCCTCCACTTT
CSAPPAGLDNSPLHF
>.|.|TRBV15|TRBJ1-1
TGTGCCACCAGCAGAGACAGGGAGGGAGCTTTCTTT
CATSRDREGAFF
>.|.|TRBV5-8|TRBJ1-5
TGTGCCAGCAGCTTACCAGTTACTCAGCCCCAGCATTTT
CASSLPVTQPQHF
>.|.|TRBV6-4|TRBJ1-2
TGTGCCAGCAGGAAAGAATCAGACCCGTACTATGGCTACACCTTC
CASRKESDPYYGYTF
>TRBD1|.|TRBV9|TRBJ2-5
TGTGCCAGCAGCGAGTCCTCGACAGGGGGATTGGAGCAGTACTTC
CASSESSTGGLEQYF
>.|.|TRBV27|TRBJ2-1
TGTGCCAGCAGCGGGGCAAAGGTACAGTTCTTC
CASSGAKVQFF
>.|once|TRBV7-8|TRBJ1-2
TGTGCCAGCAGTTCCGGAGGGGCTTCTAACTATGGCTACACCTTC
CASSSGGASNYGYTF
>TRBD1|once|TRBV29-1|TRBJ1-1
TGCAGCGCGAGAGACAGGGGGCTCAATGAAGCTTTCTTT
CSARDRGLNEAFF
>TRBD1|.|TRBV28|TRBJ2-5
TGTGCCAGCAGTTTACCGGACAGGGGCGAGACCCAGTACTTC
CASSLPDRGETQYF
>.|.|TRBV21-1|TRBJ2-4
TGTGCCAGCAGCAAGAATGAGAGAAGAGGGAACATTCAGTACTTC
CASSKNERRGNIQYF
>.|.|TRBV2|TRBJ2-5
TGTGCCAGCGCGCAACTGGGACGGATTAGGGATCAGTACTTC
CASAQLGRIRDQYF
>TRBD1|.|TRBV6-2/TRBV6-3|TRBJ2-3
TGTGCCAGCAGGACAGGGCGGTCGGCAGATACGCAGTATTTT
CASRTGRSADTQYF
>.|.|TRBV10-3|TRBJ1-6
TGTGCCATCAGTTCCGAGGGAGGGCAGCCCCTCCACTTT
CAISSEGGQPLHF
>.|.|TRBV10-3|TRBJ2-7
TGTGCCATTTCCAGGGAGGAATACGAGCAGTACTTC
CAISREEYEQYF
>.|.|TRBV20-1|TRBJ1-2
TGCAGTGCTAGATTGCTCAGGACAGTCCCCCTTGGCTACACCTTC
CSARLLRTVPLGYTF
>TRBD1|once|TRBV10-3|TRBJ1-4
TGTGCCATCAGGTCCGGGACAGCTAATGAAAAACTGTTTTTT
CAIRSGTANEKLFF
>.|few|TRBV12-3/TRBV12-4|TRBJ2-3
TGTGCCAGCAGTTTCCGGGGCCTCTATGATACGCAGTATTTT
CASSFRGLYDTQYF
>.|.|TRBV20-1|TRBJ1-2
TGCAGTGCCCTGGACCCGACTAACTATGGCTACACCTTC
CSALDPTNYGYTF
>TRBD2|.|TRBV28|TRBJ2-7
TGTGCCAGCAGTGACCCGGGAGGGCGGAACGAGCAGTACTTC
CASSDPGGRNEQYF
>TRBD2|.|TRBV4-1|TRBJ2-3
TGCGCCAGCAGCCATGCTCCAGCGGGGGGGCCCGTGCGGGATACGCAGTATTTT
CASSHAPAGGPVRDTQYF
>TRBD2|.|TRBV6-2/TRBV6-3|TRBJ2-1
TGTGCCAGCAGTTACTCGATGACTAGCGGGAGTAGGAATGAGCAGTTCTTC
CASSYSMTSGSRNEQFF
>TRBD2|many|TRBV7-2|TRBJ2-3
TGTGCCAGCAGCTTACGCGGGGGGAGGGAAGATACGCAGTATTTT
CASSLRGGREDTQYF
>.|.|TRBV29-1|TRBJ2-3
TGCAGCTCCAAGGAGGGGATCGCAGATACGCAGTATTTT
CSSKEGIADTQYF
>.|many|TRBV4-2|TRBJ1-1
TGTGCCAGCAGCAGAGGGGCGAACACTGAAGCTTTCTTT
CASSRGANTEAFF
>.|.|TRBV20-1|TRBJ1-5
TGCAGTGCTCCCCAGGGTGTAAATCAGCCCCAGCATTTT
CSAPQGVNQPQHF
>TRBD1|.|TRBV20-1|TRBJ2-5
TGCAGTGCTGCCCCCGAGACCGGACAGGGAGAGACCCAGTACTTC
CSAAPETGQGETQYF
>.|.|TRBV11-2|TRBJ2-7
TGTGCCAGCAGCTCGTATGGGGGTCTCTACGAGCAGTACTTC
CASSSYGGLYEQYF